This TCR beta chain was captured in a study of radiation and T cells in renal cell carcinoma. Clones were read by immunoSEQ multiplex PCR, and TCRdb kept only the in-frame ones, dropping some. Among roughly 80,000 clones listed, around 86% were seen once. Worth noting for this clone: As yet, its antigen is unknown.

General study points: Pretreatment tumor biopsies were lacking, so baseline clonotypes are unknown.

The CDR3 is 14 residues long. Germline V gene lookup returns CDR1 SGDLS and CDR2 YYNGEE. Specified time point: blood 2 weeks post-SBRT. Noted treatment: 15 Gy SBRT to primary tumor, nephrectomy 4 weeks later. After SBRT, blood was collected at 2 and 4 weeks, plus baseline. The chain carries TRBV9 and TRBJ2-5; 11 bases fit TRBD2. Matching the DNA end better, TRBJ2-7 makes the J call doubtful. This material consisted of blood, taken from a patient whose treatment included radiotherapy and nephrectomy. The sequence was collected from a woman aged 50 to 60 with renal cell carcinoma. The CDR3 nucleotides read TGTGCCAGCAGCCGTAGCGGGGGGGCGAACGAGCAGTACTTC. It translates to CASSRSGGANEQYF.